These T cell receptor beta chains were read from a single sample in a study of CD8 T cells in ankylosing spondylitis. Using its own MiXCR run on the 5' RACE reads, TCRdb lists one record per CDR3 protein. The sample contains 30,000 to 45,000 distinct CDR3 sequences, about 15% of which appear only once. Material for sequencing was blood. The receptor source for this set is a male donor with ankylosing spondylitis or in good health (not recorded which). Both conserved end residues are part of each CDR3. A D gene is named only where the DNA matches it firmly. Expanded clones get a size class; other rows say once, few or many, or leave the size out.

TRBV4-3,-,-,TRBJ2-3,TGCGCCAGCAGCCAAGATCTGGACACTAGCACAGATACGCAGTATTTT,CASSQDLDTSTDTQYF
TRBV20-1,-,-,TRBJ2-2,TGCAGTGCTTCCCAAGAAACCGGGGAGCTGTTTTTT,CSASQETGELFF
TRBV20-1,-,-,TRBJ1-1,TGCAGTGCTCGAACTGTGGGAGGCAACACTGAAGCTTTCTTT,CSARTVGGNTEAFF
TRBV12-3/TRBV12-4,-,-,TRBJ2-6,TGTGCCAGCAGTTTTGGTCTCTCTGGGGCCAACGTCCTGACTTTC,CASSFGLSGANVLTF
TRBV28,-,TRBD2,TRBJ2-3,TGTGCCAGCAGTTTGGGCGGGAGAGTAGATACGCAGTATTTT,CASSLGGRVDTQYF
TRBV4-3,few,-,TRBJ2-3,TGCGCCAGCGGTAAGGGAGATACGCAGTATTTT,CASGKGDTQYF
TRBV6-2/TRBV6-3,-,-,TRBJ2-3,TGTGCCAGCAGTTCGCGGGAAAGTGGAACAGATACGCAGTATTTT,CASSSRESGTDTQYF
TRBV20-1,-,TRBD2,TRBJ2-1,TGCAGTGCTGACCGACTAGCGGGAACCGGCAATGAGCAGTTCTTC,CSADRLAGTGNEQFF
TRBV4-3,few,-,TRBJ1-1,TGCGCCAGCAGCCAAGCGGGACCGAACACTGAAGCTTTCTTT,CASSQAGPNTEAFF
TRBV29-1,-,TRBD1,TRBJ2-1,TGCAGCACACCGGGACAGGGGTCATGGGAGCAGTTCTTC,CSTPGQGSWEQFF
TRBV20-1,-,TRBD2,TRBJ2-1,TGCAGTGCCTCCGGGACTAGCGGGAGAGGGAGTACTCACAATGAGCAGTTCTTC,CSASGTSGRGSTHNEQFF
TRBV6-5,few,TRBD1,TRBJ2-1,TGTGCCAGCAGATCCACGACAGGGAATGGGAATGAGCAGTTCTTC,CASRSTTGNGNEQFF
TRBV29-1,many,TRBD1,TRBJ2-6,TGCAGCGTGGACAGGGACGGGGCCAACGTCCTGACTTTC,CSVDRDGANVLTF
TRBV20-1,many,-,TRBJ1-1,TGCAGTGCTAGGGCGAACACTGAAGCTTTCTTT,CSARANTEAFF
TRBV9,few,-,TRBJ1-1,TGTGCCAGCAGCCCCCAGGGGAAAGGAGCTTTCTTT,CASSPQGKGAFF
TRBV6-2/TRBV6-3,few,-,TRBJ1-1,TGTGCCAGCAGTTACAAGGTGTCGGGCCTCACTGAAGCTTTCTTT,CASSYKVSGLTEAFF
TRBV12-3/TRBV12-4,few,-,TRBJ1-2,TGTGCCAGCAGTCCCACCGGGAGGGGCTCTCGGGGCTACACCTTC,CASSPTGRGSRGYTF
TRBV4-2,-,-,TRBJ2-3,TGTGCCAGCAGCCAAGTAACGAACCGGGGAACAGATACGCAGTATTTT,CASSQVTNRGTDTQYF
TRBV4-1,-,-,TRBJ2-1,TGCGCCAGCAGCCAAGTTGACCTAGCTTGGAATGAGCAGTTCTTC,CASSQVDLAWNEQFF
TRBV5-1,-,-,TRBJ1-1,TGCGCCAGCAGCTCCCGGGCTCCGAACACTGAAGCTTTCTTT,CASSSRAPNTEAFF
TRBV7-3,-,-,TRBJ2-2,TGTGCCAGCAGCTCCCCAGGGGACACCGGGGAGCTGTTTTTT,CASSSPGDTGELFF
TRBV12-3/TRBV12-4,-,-,TRBJ1-5,TGTGCCAGCACCCGAGAAGATCAGCCCCAGCATTTT,CASTREDQPQHF
TRBV7-7,-,TRBD2,TRBJ2-1,TGTGCCAGCAGCAGGGAGGGGAGCTCCTACAATGAGCAGTTCTTC,CASSREGSSYNEQFF
TRBV4-3,-,-,TRBJ2-2,TGCGCCAGCAGCCAAGTACAAAACACCGGGGAGCTGTTTTTT,CASSQVQNTGELFF
TRBV9,few,TRBD1,TRBJ2-1,TGTGCCAGCAGCCCGACCGGGACAGGAGACAATGAGCAGTTCTTC,CASSPTGTGDNEQFF
TRBV7-8,few,TRBD1,TRBJ2-3,TGTGCCAGCAGTCCTGCTTATGACAGGGAACGGGCAGATACGCAGTATTTT,CASSPAYDRERADTQYF
TRBV24-1,few,TRBD2,TRBJ2-3,TGTGCCACCGGCGCCCCCAACAGCGGGAGGGCAGATACGCAGTATTTT,CATGAPNSGRADTQYF
TRBV14,few,-,TRBJ2-2,TGTGCCAGCAGCCAGCACCCTGACTCCAGAGTGGGGGAGCTGTTTTTT,CASSQHPDSRVGELFF
TRBV19,-,-,TRBJ2-2,TGTGCCAGTAGTATAGGCGGGAACACCGGGGAGCTGTTTTTT,CASSIGGNTGELFF
TRBV5-1,few,-,TRBJ1-4,TGCGCCAGCAGTTCCGACATTAATGAAAAACTGTTTTTT,CASSSDINEKLFF
TRBV12-3/TRBV12-4,few,-,TRBJ2-3,TGTGCCAGCAGTTTAGGGGACGGTAGCACAGATACGCAGTATTTT,CASSLGDGSTDTQYF
TRBV20-1,few,-,TRBJ1-1,TGCAGTGCTAGAGAAGGTCTCGGTAGAACACTGTTTAGGAACACTGAAGCTTTCTTT,CSAREGLGRTLFRNTEAFF
TRBV24-1,-,-,TRBJ2-7,TGTGCCACCAGTGACCCGGTTGGGGAGCAGTACTTC,CATSDPVGEQYF
TRBV29-1,-,-,TRBJ2-5,TGCAGCGTTGACGGGGAGACCCAGTACTTC,CSVDGETQYF
TRBV7-9,few,TRBD2,TRBJ2-3,TGTGCCAGCAGCTTAGCGGGAGGGCGCAGGACAGATACGCAGTATTTT,CASSLAGGRRTDTQYF
TRBV29-1,-,TRBD1,TRBJ2-7,TGCAGCGTTGAAGGTATAGGCAGGGGGCGGTACGAGCAGTACTTC,CSVEGIGRGRYEQYF
TRBV6-5,-,TRBD1,TRBJ2-1,TGTGCCAGCAGTAAGCGGCAGGGGACAGGGGATGAGCAGTTCTTC,CASSKRQGTGDEQFF
TRBV20-1,few,-,TRBJ1-4,TGCAGTGCTCTACAATCAGGGGATACTAATGAAAAACTGTTTTTT,CSALQSGDTNEKLFF
TRBV20-1,-,-,TRBJ2-5,TGCAGTGCGGGGCACCAAGAGACCCAGTACTTC,CSAGHQETQYF
TRBV6-4,once,-,TRBJ2-3,TGTGCCAGCAGTGTGTCGGGGCTAGCCCCAGATACGCAGTATTTT,CASSVSGLAPDTQYF
TRBV7-2,-,TRBD2,TRBJ2-7,TGTGCCAGCAGCCCCGTGGGGACTAGCGGATACGAGCAGTACTTC,CASSPVGTSGYEQYF
TRBV5-6,few,-,TRBJ1-4,TGTGCCAGCAGCTTGGTTACAGGATGGGATGCAACTAATGAAAAACTGTTTTTT,CASSLVTGWDATNEKLFF
TRBV7-2,many,-,TRBJ2-5,TGTGCCAGCAGCTTTGGGAAAGAGACCCAGTACTTC,CASSFGKETQYF
TRBV29-1,-,-,TRBJ1-3,TGCAGCGTTGTAGAGGGTGGTGGAAACACCATATATTTT,CSVVEGGGNTIYF
TRBV12-3/TRBV12-4,few,TRBD1,TRBJ1-1,TGTGCCAGCAGGGGGACAGTGAACACTGAAGCTTTCTTT,CASRGTVNTEAFF
TRBV5-6,few,-,TRBJ2-4,TGTGCCAGCAGCTTGAGGGTAGTACGATTGAACATTCAGTACTTC,CASSLRVVRLNIQYF
TRBV7-3,-,TRBD1,TRBJ1-1,TGTGCCAGCAGCGCCCCCGGGACAGGGGGCACTGAAGCTTTCTTT,CASSAPGTGGTEAFF
TRBV5-6,-,-,TRBJ2-2,TGTGCCAGCACCATACTAAGTCGGGGCGAAACCGGGGAGCTGTTTTTT,CASTILSRGETGELFF
TRBV7-2,few,TRBD2,TRBJ2-2,TGTGCCAGCAACCCCCGGGGGGGGGACACCGGGGAGCTGTTTTTT,CASNPRGGDTGELFF
TRBV6-4,few,TRBD1,TRBJ1-1,TGTGCCAGCAGTGACGGGGCAGGGGGCACTGAAGCTTTCTTT,CASSDGAGGTEAFF
TRBV5-1,few,-,TRBJ2-5,TGCGCCAGCAGCTTGGTAGGGCTGAGGGAGACCCAGTACTTC,CASSLVGLRETQYF
TRBV6-6,-,TRBD1,TRBJ1-4,TGTGCCAGCAGTTCCTCCGGGACAGGGGATGAAAAACTGTTTTTT,CASSSSGTGDEKLFF
TRBV5-5,-,-,TRBJ2-7,TGTGCCAGCAGCCCGGATTGGACGGAGTACATCTACGAGCAGTACTTC,CASSPDWTEYIYEQYF
TRBV5-1,-,TRBD2,TRBJ2-1,TGCGCCAGCAGCTTGGTGGGGACTAGCGAAAATGAGCAGTTCTTC,CASSLVGTSENEQFF
TRBV5-1,few,-,TRBJ2-2,TGCGCCAGCAGCTTCAGGGGCCAAAACACCGGGGAGCTGTTTTTT,CASSFRGQNTGELFF
TRBV6-4,-,-,TRBJ2-2,TGTGCCAGCAGTGACTCGAGTGGCACCGGGGAGCTGTTTTTT,CASSDSSGTGELFF
TRBV29-1,-,-,TRBJ2-5,TGCAGCGTTCGGACCGACCAAGAGACCCAGTACTTC,CSVRTDQETQYF
TRBV2,-,TRBD1,TRBJ2-1,TGTGCCAGCAGTTACTCCGGGACAGGGGAGTTCAATGAGCAGTTCTTC,CASSYSGTGEFNEQFF